Given below is one T cell receptor beta chain in context. Original handling: Nucleated cell number was recorded as an estimate derived from reference gene primer amplification. Method: immunoSEQ multiplex PCR; TCRdb's copy keeps in-frame clones and lacks some. The V and J calls and the clone size are those of that table, but D and trimming were determined from the DNA. The repertoire holds some 170,000 clones, roughly 90% seen once, with 0.95% to 1.5% in the top ten. The CDR3 spans 14 residues. The germline gives CDR1 SGHRS, CDR2 YFSETQ. V was pared by 3 bases and J by 0 bases, with 9 bases between. This sample is drawn from a study of blood T cell repertoires in COVID-19. As for the study in general: The United States, Italy and Spain supplied acute and convalescent COVID-19 samples. From T cells, B-cell-depleted T cells, or PBMCs came the material, which was cDNA or gDNA.

The study recruited people aged roughly 18 to 100 years across about 25 US areas. This chain connects TRBV5-1 to TRBJ1-1, with D hard to call. The clonotype was recovered from a human donor with acute COVID-19. The donor label of this sample is uncertain. Input material: PBMCs or T cells enriched from blood (not recorded which). The chain's CDR3 is CASSSVGLNTEAFF. The CDR3 DNA sequence: TGCGCCAGCAGCTCTGTCGGGTTGAACACTGAAGCTTTCTTT.